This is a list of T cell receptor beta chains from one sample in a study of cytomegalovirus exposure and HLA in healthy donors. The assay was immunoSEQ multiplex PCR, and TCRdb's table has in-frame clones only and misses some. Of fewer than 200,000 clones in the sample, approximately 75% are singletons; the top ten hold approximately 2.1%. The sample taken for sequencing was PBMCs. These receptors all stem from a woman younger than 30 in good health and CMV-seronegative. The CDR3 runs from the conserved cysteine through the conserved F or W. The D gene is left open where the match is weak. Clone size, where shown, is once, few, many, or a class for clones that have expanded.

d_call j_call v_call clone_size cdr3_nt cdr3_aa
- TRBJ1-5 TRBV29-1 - TGCAGCGTTGAAAAGGGGTTTCAGCCCCAGCATTTT CSVEKGFQPQHF
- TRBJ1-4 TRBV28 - TGTGCCAGCAGTTTATATCCCACCGGCGGTGAAAAACTGTTTTTT CASSLYPTGGEKLFF
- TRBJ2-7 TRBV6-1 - TGTGCCAGCAGTCGAGGGTCGGACTCCTACGAGCAGTACTTC CASSRGSDSYEQYF
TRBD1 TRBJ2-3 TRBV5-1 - TGCGCCAGCAGCTTGGCGGGGACAGGGCGCACAGATACGCAGTATTTT CASSLAGTGRTDTQYF
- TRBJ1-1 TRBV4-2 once TGTGCCAGCAGCTACGCCGCCCAAGCGAACACTGAAGCTTTCTTT CASSYAAQANTEAFF
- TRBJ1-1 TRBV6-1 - TGTGCCACCCACAGGTCCACTGAAGCTTTCTTT CATHRSTEAFF
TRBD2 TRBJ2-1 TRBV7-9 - TGTGCCAGCAGGATTGGGGGGGACAATGAGCAGTTCTTC CASRIGGDNEQFF
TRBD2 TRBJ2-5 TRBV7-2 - TGTGCCAGCAGCCCACCGGGACTAGCGGGGAGCCCCCAAGAGACCCAGTACTTC CASSPPGLAGSPQETQYF
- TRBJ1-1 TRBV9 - TGTGCCAGCAGCGTTGAAGGCAGGGCGGACACTGAAGCTTTCTTT CASSVEGRADTEAFF
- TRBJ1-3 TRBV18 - TGTGCCAGCTCACCACCCGAGTACTCTGGAAACACCATATATTTT CASSPPEYSGNTIYF
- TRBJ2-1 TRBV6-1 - TGTGCCAGCAGTGCCGCCCTCTTACAGGGTATATACAATGAGCAGTTCTTC CASSAALLQGIYNEQFF
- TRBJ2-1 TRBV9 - TGTGCCAGCAGTCATCACAGGGATAACAATGAGCAGTTCTTC CASSHHRDNNEQFF
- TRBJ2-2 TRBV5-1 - TGCGCCAGCAGCGGGACTCTCGGGACCGGGGAGCTGTTTTTT CASSGTLGTGELFF
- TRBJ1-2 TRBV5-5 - TGTGCCAGCAGCCAAGACAGTACGTTTAGCTATGGCTACACCTTC CASSQDSTFSYGYTF
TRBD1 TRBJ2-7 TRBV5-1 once TGCGCCAGCAGCTTGGGGGGACAGGGGACTACTTCCTCCTACGAGCAGTACTTC CASSLGGQGTTSSYEQYF
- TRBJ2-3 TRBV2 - TGTGCCAGCGCCAGGGACACAGATACGCAGTATTTT CASARDTDTQYF
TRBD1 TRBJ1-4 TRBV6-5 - TGTGCCAGCTGGGCAGGGGGCAGTGAAAAACTGTTTTTT CASWAGGSEKLFF
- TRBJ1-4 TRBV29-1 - TGCAGCGCAACGACAGGTGAAAAACTGTTTTTT CSATTGEKLFF
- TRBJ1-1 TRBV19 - TGTGCCAGTAGTATCTTCCCACGGGGGGATAGGTGGAACACTGAAGCTTTCTTT CASSIFPRGDRWNTEAFF
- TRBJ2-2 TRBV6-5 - TGTGCCAGCAGTTCGACCGGGGAGCTGTTTTTT CASSSTGELFF
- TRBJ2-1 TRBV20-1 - TGCAGTGCTAGAGGTTCTCGCGGGGTGTTCTTC CSARGSRGVFF
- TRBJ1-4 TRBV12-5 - TGTGCTAGTGCCCCGTTATCGGGGAAGGAAAAACTGTTTTTT CASAPLSGKEKLFF
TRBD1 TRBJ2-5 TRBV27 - TGTGCCAGCAGTTTATCGACAGGGTGGGAGACCCAGTACTTC CASSLSTGWETQYF
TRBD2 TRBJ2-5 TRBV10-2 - TGCGCCAGCAGCCCGGGACTAGCGACAGAGACCCAGTACTTC CASSPGLATETQYF
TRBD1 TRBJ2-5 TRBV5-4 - TGTGCCAGCAGCGCCTCATTGACAGGGTACCAAGAGACCCAGTACTTC CASSASLTGYQETQYF
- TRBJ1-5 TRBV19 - TGTGCCAGTAGTATTGGCCTGGGAGGAAGCAATCAGCCCCAGCATTTT CASSIGLGGSNQPQHF
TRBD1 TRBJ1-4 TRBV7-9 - TGTGCCAGTTCCGACAGGGGCGTTGCAACTAATGAAAAACTGTTTTTT CASSDRGVATNEKLFF
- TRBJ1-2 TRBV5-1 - TGCGCCAGCAGCTTACCAGGTGGTGACTATGGCTACACCTTC CASSLPGGDYGYTF
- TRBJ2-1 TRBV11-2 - TGTGCCAGCAGCCTAGGGGACTTACGGAGCAATGAGCAGTTCTTC CASSLGDLRSNEQFF
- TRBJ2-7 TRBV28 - TGTGCCAGCATCGGTGGGACAAACAGATACGAGCAGTACTTC CASIGGTNRYEQYF
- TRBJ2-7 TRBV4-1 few TGCGCCAGCAGCCAAGATCTAAGATACGAGCAGTACTTC CASSQDLRYEQYF
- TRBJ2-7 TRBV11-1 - TGTGCCAGCAGTTTACAGGGTCCCTACGAGCAGTACTTC CASSLQGPYEQYF
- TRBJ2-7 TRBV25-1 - TGTGCCAGCGGGAGTCTCTACGAGCAGTACTTC CASGSLYEQYF
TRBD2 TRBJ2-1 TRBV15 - TGTGCCACCAGCAGCCCGACTAGCGGGGGAAACTACAATGAGCAGTTCTTC CATSSPTSGGNYNEQFF
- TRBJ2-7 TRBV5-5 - TGTGCCAGCAGCTCTTCAGCGAGCTCCTACGAGCAGTACTTC CASSSSASSYEQYF
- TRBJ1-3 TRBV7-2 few TGTGCCAGCAGCCTCAATTTCGGGGCTGGAAACACCATATATTTT CASSLNFGAGNTIYF
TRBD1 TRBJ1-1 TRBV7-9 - TGTGCCAGCAGCTACGGACAGGCGGCCACTGAAGCTTTCTTT CASSYGQAATEAFF
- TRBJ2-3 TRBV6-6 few TGTGCCAGCAGTGCGGATGGGGATACGCAGTATTTT CASSADGDTQYF
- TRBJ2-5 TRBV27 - TGTGCCAGCAGTTTGTGGGTAGGGGGTCGAGAGACCCAGTACTTC CASSLWVGGRETQYF
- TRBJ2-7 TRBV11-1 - TGTGCCAGCAGCTTAGCGCTAGGAACTAGCTACGAGCAGTACTTC CASSLALGTSYEQYF